This record covers a single T cell receptor (beta chain). Its target is not known. The CDR3 runs to 12 residues. V trimming: 9 bases; J trimming: 7 bases; junction bases outside the gene matches: 3. The V gene's germline CDR1 is MNHEY and CDR2 SVGAGI. This record comes from a study of T cell responses to AZD1222 COVID-19 vaccine. Study-level findings and limits: Repertoires were obtained solely post-peak T cell response.

Sequencing was performed with immunoSEQ multiplex PCR; in TCRdb, only in-frame clones are kept and a portion is missing. In the table there are around 170,000 clones, 80% to 95% of which are singletons. Sequences were derived from peripheral blood, sampled 28 days after the second AZD1222 dose. This receptor was identified in an adult who received the AZD1222 COVID-19 vaccine. The chain couples TRBV6-5 to TRBJ1-4; 9 bases agree with TRBD1. This chain's CDR3 is CARGQGGEKLFF. Written as DNA, the CDR3 is TGTGCCAGGGGACAGGGTGGTGAAAAACTGTTTTTT.